This TCR beta chain comes out of a study of cytomegalovirus exposure and HLA in healthy donors. Donors were drawn from the approximately 120-subject validation cohort, separate from the roughly 700-subject first cohort. In regard to this clone: Antigen specificity is unknown.

Data came from immunoSEQ multiplex PCR; TCRdb stores just in-frame clones and leaves some out. In the table there are about 160,000 clones, under 90% of which are singletons. The CDR3 sequence is 11 residues long. Between the trimmed V and J ends, which lost 3 bases and 5 bases, there was a span of 4 bases. Germline V lookup: CDR1 LNHNV, CDR2 YYDKDF (reference sequence). Study-level findings and limits: The finding came from a later analysis; first-cohort TCR clusters tended to co-occur in the approximately 120 validation repertoires. A few CMV-associated chains proved CMV antigen-specific in vitro. Published work reported that the classifier diagnosed cytomegalovirus status with high specificity and sensitivity.

V is TRBV15 and J is TRBJ2-5; D gene ambiguous. This clonotype was sampled from a man aged 18 to 29 in good health and CMV-seropositive. The sequenced sample consisted of PBMCs. The chain's CDR3 is CATSRRETQYF. CDR3 in DNA: TGTGCCACCAGCAGGAGGGAGACCCAGTACTTC.